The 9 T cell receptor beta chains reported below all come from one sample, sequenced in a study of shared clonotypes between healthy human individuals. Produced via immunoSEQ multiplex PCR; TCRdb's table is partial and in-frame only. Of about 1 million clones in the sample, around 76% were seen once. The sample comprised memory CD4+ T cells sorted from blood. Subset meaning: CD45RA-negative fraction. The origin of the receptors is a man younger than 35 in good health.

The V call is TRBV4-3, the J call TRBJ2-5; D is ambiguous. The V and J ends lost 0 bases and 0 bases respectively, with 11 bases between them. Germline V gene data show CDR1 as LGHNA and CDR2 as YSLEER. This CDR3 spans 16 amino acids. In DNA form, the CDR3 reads TGCGCCAGCAGCCAAGAGTGGGCGTATTACCAAGAGACCCAGTACTTC. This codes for CASSQEWAYYQETQYF.

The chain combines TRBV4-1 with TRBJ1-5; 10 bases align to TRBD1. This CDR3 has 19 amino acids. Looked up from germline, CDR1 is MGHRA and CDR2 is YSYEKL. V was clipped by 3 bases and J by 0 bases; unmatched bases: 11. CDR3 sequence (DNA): TGCGCCAGCAGCCAGCGTACCGGGACAGGGGTCAATAGCAATCAGCCCCAGCATTTT. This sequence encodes CASSQRTGTGVNSNQPQHF.

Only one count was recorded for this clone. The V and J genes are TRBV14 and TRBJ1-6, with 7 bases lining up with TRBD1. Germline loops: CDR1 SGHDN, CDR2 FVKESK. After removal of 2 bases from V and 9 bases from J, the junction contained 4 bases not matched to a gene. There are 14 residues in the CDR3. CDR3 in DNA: TGTGCCAGCAGCCAAAACAGGGGTGCTTCACCCCTCCACTTT. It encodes CASSQNRGASPLHF.

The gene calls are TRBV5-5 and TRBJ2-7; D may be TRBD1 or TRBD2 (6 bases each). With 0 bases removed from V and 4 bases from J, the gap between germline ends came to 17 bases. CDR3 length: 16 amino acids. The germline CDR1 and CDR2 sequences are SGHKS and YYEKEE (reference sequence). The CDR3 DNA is TGTGCCAGCAGCTTGGGTTTCGGGGGCCCGGGTTACGAGCAGTACTTC. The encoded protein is CASSLGFGGPGYEQYF.

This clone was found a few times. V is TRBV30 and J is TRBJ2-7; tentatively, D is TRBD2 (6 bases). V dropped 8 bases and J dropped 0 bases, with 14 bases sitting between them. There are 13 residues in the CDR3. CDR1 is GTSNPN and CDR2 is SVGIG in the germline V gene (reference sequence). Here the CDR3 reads CATRQTSSYEQYF. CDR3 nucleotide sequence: TGTGCCACCAGGCAGACTAGCTCCTACGAGCAGTACTTC.

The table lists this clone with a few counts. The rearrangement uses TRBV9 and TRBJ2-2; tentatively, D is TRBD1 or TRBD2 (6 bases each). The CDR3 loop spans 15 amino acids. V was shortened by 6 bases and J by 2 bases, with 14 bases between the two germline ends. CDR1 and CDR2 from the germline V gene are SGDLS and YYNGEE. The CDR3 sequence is CASNKRGVNTGELFF. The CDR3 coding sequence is TGTGCCAGCAATAAGAGGGGGGTTAACACCGGGGAGCTGTTTTTT. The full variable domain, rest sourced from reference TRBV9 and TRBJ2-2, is DSGVTQTPKHLITATGQRVTLRCSPRSGDLSVYWYQQSLDQGLQFLIQYYNGEERAKGNILERFSAQQFPDLHSELNLSSLELGDSALYFCASNKRGVNTGELFFGEGSRLTVL.

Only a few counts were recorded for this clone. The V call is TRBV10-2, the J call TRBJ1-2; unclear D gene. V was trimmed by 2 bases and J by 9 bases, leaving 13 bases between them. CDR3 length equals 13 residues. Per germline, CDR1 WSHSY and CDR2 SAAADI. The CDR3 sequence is CASSEGRLSSYTF. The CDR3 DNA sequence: TGCGCCAGCAGTGAGGGCCGATTAAGTAGCTACACCTTC.

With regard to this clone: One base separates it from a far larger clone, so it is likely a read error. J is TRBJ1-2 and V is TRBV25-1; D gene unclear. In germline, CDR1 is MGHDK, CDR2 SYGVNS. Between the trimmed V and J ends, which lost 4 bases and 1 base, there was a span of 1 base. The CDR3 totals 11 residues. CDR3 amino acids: CASSVNYGYTF. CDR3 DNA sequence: TGTGCCAGCAGTGTTAACTATGGCTACACCTTC.

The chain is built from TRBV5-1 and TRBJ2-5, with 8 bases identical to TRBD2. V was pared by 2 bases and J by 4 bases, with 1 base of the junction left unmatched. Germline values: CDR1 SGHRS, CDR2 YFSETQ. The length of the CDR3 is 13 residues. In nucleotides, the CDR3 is TGCGCCAGCAGCTTAGCGGGGGTAGAGACCCAGTACTTC. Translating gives CASSLAGVETQYF.